This T cell receptor (beta chain) was recorded in a study of beta chain features in type 1 diabetes. From germline, CDR1 is SEHNR and CDR2 FQNEAQ (reference sequence). This CDR3 is 17 amino acids long. V gave up 1 base and J gave up 4 bases, with 17 bases separating them. All of the isolated RNA was reverse transcribed, so expressed TCRB transcripts were sequenced. Sequencing was performed with immunoSEQ multiplex PCR; in TCRdb, only in-frame clones are kept and a portion is missing. The sample includes about 150,000 clones, 7.5% to 9.5% of them seen just once. In its sample, this clone was seen a few times.

The sequence was obtained from a woman aged 18-29 years in good health. Input material: central memory CD4+ T cells from blood. The V call is TRBV7-9, the J call TRBJ2-1; D perhaps matches TRBD2 (6 bases). This chain's CDR3 is CASSLGSAYGSYNEQFF. The CDR3 DNA is TGTGCCAGCAGCTTAGGGTCGGCGTACGGGAGTTACAATGAGCAGTTCTTC. The complete variable domain, with remaining parts taken from reference TRBV7-9 and TRBJ2-1, reads DTGVSQNPRHKITKRGQNVTFRCDPISEHNRLYWYRQTLGQGPEFLTYFQNEAQLEKSRLLSDRFSAERPKGSFSTLEIQRTEQGDSAMYLCASSLGSAYGSYNEQFFGPGTRLTVL.